This T cell receptor (beta chain) was sequenced in a study of shared clonotypes between healthy human individuals. Profiling relied on immunoSEQ multiplex PCR, and the TCRdb table lists in-frame clones only, not all of them. This repertoire shows more than 450,000 clones, about four fifths found once; its top ten account for approximately 13%. Germline CDR1 reads SGHNT; CDR2 reads YYREEE (reference sequence). CDR3 length equals 14 residues. V was pared by 5 bases and J by 5 bases, with 13 bases between. The chain employs TRBV5-4 and TRBJ2-2; D may correspond to TRBD1 or TRBD2 (5 bases each). The specimen was PBMCs. This TCR derives from a woman aged 40 to 55 in good health. Some clones in this sample may be carry-over from other donors' samples. The chain's CDR3 is CASRWDPQTGELFF. CDR3 nucleotides: TGTGCCAGCAGATGGGACCCCCAAACCGGGGAGCTGTTTTTT.